The present T cell receptor (beta chain) was sequenced within a study of human T cells and chemical hapten exposure (TCRdb year 2021). In terms of the full investigation: For sensitization, 2% DPC in acetone was applied to a roughly 2 cm by roughly 2 cm area of upper inner arm skin. Throughout the roughly 24-week study period, patients were also given weekly therapeutic DPC doses on the scalp. Patch testing was done on the upper back using Finn chambers containing 0.01% DPC, and results were scored after 6 days according to International Contact Dermatitis Research Group standards. Most of the patients in the cohort were female, and the cohort covered alopecia areata with under or over 50% scalp involvement, alopecia totalis and alopecia universalis. Libraries were combined into a pool for sequencing, and differences in TCR yield between samples came mainly from small differences in library volumes within the pool. Peripheral blood TCR repertoire changes were tracked in vivo in alopecia patients during primary and secondary sensitization to the hapten diphenylcyclopropenone (DPC). Patient blood was sampled pre-sensitization (week 0) and at 2, 6 and about 24 weeks after DPC sensitization. About 29 alopecia patients gave blood for TCR sequencing at one to four time points (pre-sensitization, 2, 6 and 24 weeks).

Receptor libraries were prepared by RACE. The sequencing machine was a NextSeq 500. During library preparation, unique molecular identifiers were attached to individual cDNA molecules so that TCRs could be counted in a quantitative, reproducible way. From each blood RNA sample, both TCR alpha and TCR beta chains were sequenced. From the authors' description of their analysis: The median number of TCRs per sample was around 96,000, ranging from about 20,000 to 700,000. The Decombinator software suite was used to annotate the V, J and CDR3 of the TCR reads. For PS versus PT1 abundance plots, all samples were subsampled to the same number of TCRs (28,000). Expanded TCRs were defined as absent before sensitization and observed at least eight times at the 2-week time point. TCRdb reprocessed the public reads (quality trimming at Q25 with fastp, clone calling with MiXCR) and kept in-frame beta chains. Here each entry gathers all rows of one CDR3 protein and keeps the most common genes and DNA. These V and J calls derive from TCRdb rather than the authors' analysis. In this sample the table shows just over 80,000 distinct CDR3 sequences, over 8.5% of which occur a single time. The ten largest clonotypes hold roughly 4.2% of the sample.

This clonotype was recorded at least ten times. The target of this receptor is not known. Base qualities were left out, and no much larger clone turns up one base away. Trimming takes 5 bases from V and 2 bases from J, and the germline ends sit 9 bases apart. The germline V gene provides CDR1 SGHRS and CDR2 YFSETQ. Including the terminal cysteine and phenylalanine, the CDR3 comprises 13 residues. Kept here is only the CDR3 DNA, which spans 39 bases and is read in frame from base 1. Per the publication, the time point label means: patch test 1, 2 weeks after DPC sensitization. Interpreted using the paper, the treatment or condition label stands for: therapeutic diphenylcyclopropenone sensitization with weekly scalp DPC. Blood at each patch-test visit was drawn before the patch test was applied. To be eligible, patients had to be aged 18 to 70, diagnosed with alopecia and judged suitable for DPC therapy, while pregnant patients were excluded. Total RNA was isolated from unfractionated whole blood collected in Tempus Blood RNA tubes.

Here is what the overall study found, with its caveats: Expanded TCRs formed significantly more large CDR3 similarity clusters than pre-sensitization or healthy control sets, consistent with antigen-driven responses. DPC sensitization did not change how many TCRs were above 1 in 1000 frequency, and no evidence was found of alterations in global repertoire structure. A positive correlation was found between the number of PT1 expanded TCRs and patch test score, with significance reached at thresholds 8, 16 and 32 but not 4. After repeated subsampling, the strength of the expansion versus patch-test correlation and the threshold at which it became significant changed. Because every patient had alopecia, a presumed autoimmune disease, the patients' immune response might differ from that of healthy individuals.

The sample consisted of whole blood, taken in connection with sensitization to the hapten diphenylcyclopropenone (DPC). Recombination connected TRBV5-1 to TRBJ2-3, with a weak D call of TRBD2 (5 bases match). This sequence was found in a woman in her fifties or sixties with alopecia areata. Some clones in this sample may be carry-over from other donors' samples. The bases read TGCGCCAGCAGACTAGGAACCACAGATACGCAGTATTTT. It translates to CASRLGTTDTQYF.